This T cell receptor (beta chain) derives from a study of shared clonotypes between healthy human individuals. Terminally differentiated effector memory CD45RA+ cells were excluded by CCR7 positive selection of CD45RO-negative cells. Germline V gives CDR1 LGHNA, CDR2 YSLEER. The CDR3 covers 15 residues. V was pared by 0 bases and J by 0 bases, with 6 bases between. Turning to this clone: Other DNA sequences of this sample code for an identical CDR3.

The method was immunoSEQ multiplex PCR; TCRdb's version includes in-frame clones alone and lacks a portion of them. The sample contains roughly 2,000,000 clones, 93% of which appear only once. The TCR comes from a man aged 18-30 years in good health. Some clones in this sample may be carry-over from other donors' samples. V usage is TRBV4-3 and J usage is TRBJ2-1; D is undetermined. Sequenced: naive CD8+ T cells from PBMCs. This chain's CDR3 is CASSQDLSSYNEQFF. DNA for the CDR3: TGCGCCAGCAGCCAAGACTTGAGCTCCTACAATGAGCAGTTCTTC.